The rows below give T cell receptor beta chains drawn from one sample of a study of T cell changes during pregnancy in multiple sclerosis. Assay used: immunoSEQ multiplex PCR; TCRdb lists only in-frame clones, some missing. The data contain approximately 34,000 clones, 90% of them singletons. Sequences were derived from CD8+ T cells from peripheral blood mononuclear cells, sampled after pregnancy. Receptor source: a female donor with multiple sclerosis, enrolled in a pregnancy study. Each CDR3 is given with its conserved first and last residue. The D gene is left open where the match is weak. The listing skips clone size in some rows; elsewhere it reads once, few, many or a size class.

V gene: TRBV5-4; D gene: TRBD2; J gene: TRBJ2-2; clone size: .; CDR3 protein: CASSLNVAGGPDTGELFF; CDR3 DNA: TGTGCCAGCAGCCTTAACGTAGCGGGGGGGCCAGACACCGGGGAGCTGTTTTTT
V gene: TRBV7-3; D gene: TRBD2; J gene: TRBJ2-1; clone size: .; CDR3 protein: CASSLGGGPYNEQFF; CDR3 DNA: TGTGCCAGCAGCTTGGGCGGGGGGCCTTACAATGAGCAGTTCTTC
V gene: TRBV6-1; D gene: .; J gene: TRBJ2-7; clone size: .; CDR3 protein: CASSDRVGEQYF; CDR3 DNA: TGTGCCAGCAGTGACAGGGTAGGCGAGCAGTACTTC
V gene: TRBV6-4; D gene: TRBD1; J gene: TRBJ1-2; clone size: .; CDR3 protein: CASSDSGQGNYGYTF; CDR3 DNA: TGTGCCAGCAGTGACTCGGGACAGGGAAACTATGGCTACACCTTC
V gene: TRBV6-5; D gene: TRBD2; J gene: TRBJ2-3; clone size: .; CDR3 protein: CASSFGLALFTDTQYF; CDR3 DNA: TGTGCCAGCAGTTTTGGACTAGCCCTCTTCACAGATACGCAGTATTTT
V gene: TRBV4-1; D gene: .; J gene: TRBJ1-2; clone size: .; CDR3 protein: CASSHHHRGAGGYTF; CDR3 DNA: TGCGCCAGCAGCCATCATCACCGGGGGGCGGGCGGCTACACCTTC
V gene: TRBV6-1; D gene: .; J gene: TRBJ2-7; clone size: .; CDR3 protein: CASSEGTRGWGNEQYF; CDR3 DNA: TGTGCCAGCAGTGAAGGGACAAGGGGCTGGGGCAACGAGCAGTACTTC
V gene: TRBV6-6; D gene: .; J gene: TRBJ1-1; clone size: .; CDR3 protein: CASSSLGRKAFF; CDR3 DNA: TGTGCCAGCAGTTCATTAGGGAGGAAGGCTTTCTTT
V gene: TRBV19; D gene: TRBD1; J gene: TRBJ1-1; clone size: .; CDR3 protein: CASSIGTGTEAFF; CDR3 DNA: TGTGCCAGTAGTATAGGGACAGGAACTGAAGCTTTCTTT
V gene: TRBV6-4; D gene: TRBD1; J gene: TRBJ1-2; clone size: once; CDR3 protein: CASSHGTGGDGYTF; CDR3 DNA: TGTGCCAGCAGCCACGGGACAGGGGGCGACGGCTACACCTTC
V gene: TRBV27; D gene: .; J gene: TRBJ1-2; clone size: .; CDR3 protein: CASSFGSGLLYGYTF; CDR3 DNA: TGTGCCAGCAGTTTTGGTTCAGGCCTGTTATATGGCTACACCTTC
V gene: TRBV7-2; D gene: .; J gene: TRBJ1-6; clone size: .; CDR3 protein: CASSRRRGNSPLHF; CDR3 DNA: TGTGCCAGCAGCCGTAGGAGGGGTAATTCACCCCTCCACTTT
V gene: TRBV7-3; D gene: .; J gene: TRBJ2-7; clone size: .; CDR3 protein: CASSRGTGAYEQYF; CDR3 DNA: TGTGCCAGCAGCCGCGGAACCGGTGCCTACGAGCAGTACTTC
V gene: TRBV6-5; D gene: .; J gene: TRBJ2-4; clone size: .; CDR3 protein: CASSFTGAGAKNIQYF; CDR3 DNA: TGTGCCAGCAGTTTTACGGGAGCTGGGGCCAAAAACATTCAGTACTTC
V gene: TRBV4-1; D gene: .; J gene: TRBJ1-2; clone size: .; CDR3 protein: CASSQPTGRLQDGYTF; CDR3 DNA: TGCGCCAGCAGCCAACCCACCGGCCGCCTCCAGGATGGCTACACCTTC
V gene: TRBV21-1; D gene: .; J gene: TRBJ2-7; clone size: .; CDR3 protein: CASSTKRGWSYEQYF; CDR3 DNA: TGTGCCAGCAGCACGAAGCGGGGTTGGTCCTACGAGCAGTACTTC
V gene: TRBV7-9; D gene: TRBD1; J gene: TRBJ1-4; clone size: few; CDR3 protein: CASSGDRGSEKLFF; CDR3 DNA: TGTGCCAGCAGCGGGGACAGGGGGAGTGAAAAACTGTTTTTT
V gene: TRBV7-9; D gene: TRBD1; J gene: TRBJ2-7; clone size: .; CDR3 protein: CASSLLKGQGAKSYEQYF; CDR3 DNA: TGTGCCAGCAGCTTACTTAAAGGACAGGGGGCGAAGTCCTACGAGCAGTACTTC
V gene: TRBV6-1; D gene: .; J gene: TRBJ2-7; clone size: .; CDR3 protein: CASSESHLYEQYF; CDR3 DNA: TGTGCCAGCAGTGAATCGCACCTATACGAGCAGTACTTC
V gene: TRBV19; D gene: .; J gene: TRBJ2-7; clone size: .; CDR3 protein: CARRTARYYEQYF; CDR3 DNA: TGTGCCAGAAGGACAGCGCGCTACTACGAGCAGTACTTC
V gene: TRBV19; D gene: .; J gene: TRBJ1-3; clone size: .; CDR3 protein: CANIVGNTIYF; CDR3 DNA: TGTGCCAATATAGTCGGAAACACCATATATTTT
V gene: TRBV19; D gene: .; J gene: TRBJ1-5; clone size: .; CDR3 protein: CASSIAAGVNQPQHF; CDR3 DNA: TGTGCCAGTAGTATAGCGGCAGGGGTCAATCAGCCCCAGCATTTT
V gene: TRBV2; D gene: TRBD2; J gene: TRBJ2-1; clone size: .; CDR3 protein: CARGGLAGRNEQFF; CDR3 DNA: TGTGCCAGGGGAGGACTAGCGGGGCGAAATGAGCAGTTCTTC
V gene: TRBV7-9; D gene: .; J gene: TRBJ1-4; clone size: .; CDR3 protein: CASSRGGPLNEKLFF; CDR3 DNA: TGTGCCAGCAGCCGCGGGGGGCCCCTTAATGAAAAACTGTTTTTT
V gene: TRBV6-4; D gene: TRBD1; J gene: TRBJ1-6; clone size: .; CDR3 protein: CASSDSTGGNSPLHF; CDR3 DNA: TGTGCCAGCAGTGACTCGACAGGGGGCAATTCACCCCTCCACTTT
V gene: TRBV7-9; D gene: TRBD1; J gene: TRBJ2-7; clone size: .; CDR3 protein: CASSLGTGPYYEQYF; CDR3 DNA: TGTGCCAGCAGTCTAGGGACAGGGCCCTACTACGAGCAGTACTTC
V gene: TRBV4-3; D gene: .; J gene: TRBJ2-6; clone size: .; CDR3 protein: CASSQDRGTGANVLTF; CDR3 DNA: TGCGCCAGCAGCCAAGATCGAGGGACTGGGGCCAACGTCCTGACTTTC
V gene: TRBV19; D gene: .; J gene: TRBJ1-1; clone size: .; CDR3 protein: CASSITPLNTEAFF; CDR3 DNA: TGTGCCAGTAGTATCACACCCCTGAACACTGAAGCTTTCTTT
V gene: TRBV5-1; D gene: .; J gene: TRBJ2-1; clone size: .; CDR3 protein: CASSQWGGGHPLNNEQFF; CDR3 DNA: TGCGCCAGCAGCCAGTGGGGCGGGGGACACCCGCTCAACAATGAGCAGTTCTTC
V gene: TRBV9; D gene: TRBD2; J gene: TRBJ2-3; clone size: .; CDR3 protein: CASSVGGLASDTQYF; CDR3 DNA: TGTGCCAGCAGCGTAGGGGGACTAGCCTCGGATACGCAGTATTTT
V gene: TRBV4-3; D gene: .; J gene: TRBJ2-1; clone size: .; CDR3 protein: CASSQDWQGGLYNEQFF; CDR3 DNA: TGCGCCAGCAGCCAAGATTGGCAGGGGGGCCTTTACAATGAGCAGTTCTTC
V gene: TRBV19; D gene: TRBD2; J gene: TRBJ2-1; clone size: .; CDR3 protein: CASNGLAGRLGEQFF; CDR3 DNA: TGTGCCAGCAACGGACTAGCGGGGCGCCTGGGTGAGCAGTTCTTC
V gene: TRBV19; D gene: TRBD2; J gene: TRBJ2-7; clone size: .; CDR3 protein: CASRILPGLAGGIAYEQYF; CDR3 DNA: TGTGCCAGTAGGATTTTACCGGGACTAGCGGGGGGAATTGCCTACGAGCAGTACTTC
V gene: TRBV4-3; D gene: TRBD1; J gene: TRBJ1-3; clone size: .; CDR3 protein: CASSHLTGDSGNTIYF; CDR3 DNA: TGCGCCAGCAGCCACCTCACAGGGGACTCTGGAAACACCATATATTTT
V gene: TRBV7-8; D gene: TRBD2; J gene: TRBJ2-3; clone size: .; CDR3 protein: CASSLGLAGADTQYF; CDR3 DNA: TGTGCCAGCAGCTTGGGACTAGCGGGGGCAGATACGCAGTATTTT
V gene: TRBV6-4; D gene: .; J gene: TRBJ2-3; clone size: once; CDR3 protein: CASSENRDGGDTQYF; CDR3 DNA: TGTGCCAGCAGTGAGAATCGGGATGGTGGCGATACGCAGTATTTT
V gene: TRBV4-3; D gene: .; J gene: TRBJ1-5; clone size: .; CDR3 protein: CASSQEGGSQPQHF; CDR3 DNA: TGCGCCAGCAGCCAAGAAGGAGGGTCTCAGCCCCAGCATTTT
V gene: TRBV5-4; D gene: TRBD2; J gene: TRBJ2-5; clone size: .; CDR3 protein: CASSLLAGAKETQYF; CDR3 DNA: TGTGCCAGCAGCTTGTTAGCGGGGGCCAAAGAGACCCAGTACTTC
V gene: TRBV27; D gene: .; J gene: TRBJ2-5; clone size: .; CDR3 protein: CASSEQTPYQETQYF; CDR3 DNA: TGTGCCAGCAGTGAGCAGACTCCGTACCAAGAGACCCAGTACTTC
V gene: TRBV11-1; D gene: TRBD2; J gene: TRBJ2-1; clone size: once; CDR3 protein: CASSSTLAGGNEQFF; CDR3 DNA: TGTGCCAGCAGCTCGACTCTAGCGGGGGGCAATGAGCAGTTCTTC
V gene: TRBV5-6; D gene: .; J gene: TRBJ2-2; clone size: once; CDR3 protein: CASSLANGELFF; CDR3 DNA: TGTGCCAGCAGCTTGGCAAACGGGGAGCTGTTTTTT
V gene: TRBV9; D gene: TRBD1; J gene: TRBJ2-3; clone size: .; CDR3 protein: CASSVAGTGRTDTQYF; CDR3 DNA: TGTGCCAGCAGCGTAGCTGGGACAGGGCGCACAGATACGCAGTATTTT
V gene: TRBV6-5; D gene: TRBD1; J gene: TRBJ2-3; clone size: .; CDR3 protein: CASSAPDRGTQYF; CDR3 DNA: TGTGCCAGCAGTGCGCCAGACAGGGGCACGCAGTATTTT
V gene: TRBV4-1; D gene: .; J gene: TRBJ1-3; clone size: .; CDR3 protein: CASSQGPSGNTIYF; CDR3 DNA: TGCGCCAGCAGCCAGGGGCCATCTGGAAACACCATATATTTT
V gene: TRBV10-1; D gene: TRBD2; J gene: TRBJ2-1; clone size: .; CDR3 protein: CASGDPRTSGYNEQFF; CDR3 DNA: TGCGCCAGCGGGGATCCTAGGACTAGCGGATACAATGAGCAGTTCTTC
V gene: TRBV2; D gene: .; J gene: TRBJ2-4; clone size: .; CDR3 protein: CASRESMGLAKNIQYF; CDR3 DNA: TGTGCCAGCAGGGAGAGCATGGGGCTAGCCAAAAACATTCAGTACTTC
V gene: TRBV27; D gene: .; J gene: TRBJ1-2; clone size: .; CDR3 protein: CASSLMGAGGYTF; CDR3 DNA: TGTGCCAGCAGTTTAATGGGGGCCGGTGGCTACACCTTC
V gene: TRBV19; D gene: TRBD1; J gene: TRBJ2-1; clone size: few; CDR3 protein: CASTADRDYNEQFF; CDR3 DNA: TGTGCCAGTACTGCTGACAGGGACTACAATGAGCAGTTCTTC
V gene: TRBV6-6; D gene: .; J gene: TRBJ2-7; clone size: .; CDR3 protein: CASSYSIDAGEQYF; CDR3 DNA: TGTGCCAGCAGTTACTCGATCGACGCGGGCGAGCAGTACTTC
V gene: TRBV2; D gene: TRBD2; J gene: TRBJ2-5; clone size: .; CDR3 protein: CASSYFGTSGLQETQYF; CDR3 DNA: TGTGCCAGCAGTTATTTCGGGACTAGCGGGTTACAAGAGACCCAGTACTTC
V gene: TRBV4-3; D gene: TRBD1; J gene: TRBJ1-1; clone size: .; CDR3 protein: CASSTGQMNTEAFF; CDR3 DNA: TGCGCCAGCAGCACGGGACAGATGAACACTGAAGCTTTCTTT
V gene: TRBV27; D gene: TRBD2; J gene: TRBJ2-1; clone size: .; CDR3 protein: CASSFGGGYNEQFF; CDR3 DNA: TGTGCCAGCAGTTTCGGGGGGGGGTACAATGAGCAGTTCTTC
V gene: TRBV7-3; D gene: TRBD2; J gene: TRBJ2-1; clone size: once; CDR3 protein: CASSLREAYNEQFF; CDR3 DNA: TGTGCCAGCAGCTTGCGGGAGGCCTACAATGAGCAGTTCTTC
V gene: TRBV4-1; D gene: TRBD2; J gene: TRBJ2-7; clone size: .; CDR3 protein: CASSPASGATYEQYF; CDR3 DNA: TGCGCCAGCAGCCCTGCTAGCGGCGCAACCTACGAGCAGTACTTC
V gene: TRBV13; D gene: .; J gene: TRBJ1-2; clone size: .; CDR3 protein: CASSRRGVGGGYTF; CDR3 DNA: TGTGCCAGCTCCCGCCGGGGGGTCGGTGGTGGCTACACCTTC
V gene: TRBV5-6; D gene: TRBD1; J gene: TRBJ1-1; clone size: .; CDR3 protein: CASSPGGWNTEAFF; CDR3 DNA: TGTGCCAGCAGTCCAGGGGGCTGGAACACTGAAGCTTTCTTT
V gene: TRBV5-8; D gene: TRBD2; J gene: TRBJ2-5; clone size: .; CDR3 protein: CASHTGTSGVGETQYF; CDR3 DNA: TGTGCCAGCCATACAGGGACTAGCGGGGTGGGAGAGACCCAGTACTTC
V gene: TRBV7-3; D gene: .; J gene: TRBJ2-2; clone size: .; CDR3 protein: CASTLTGELFF; CDR3 DNA: TGTGCCAGCACCCTGACCGGGGAGCTGTTTTTT